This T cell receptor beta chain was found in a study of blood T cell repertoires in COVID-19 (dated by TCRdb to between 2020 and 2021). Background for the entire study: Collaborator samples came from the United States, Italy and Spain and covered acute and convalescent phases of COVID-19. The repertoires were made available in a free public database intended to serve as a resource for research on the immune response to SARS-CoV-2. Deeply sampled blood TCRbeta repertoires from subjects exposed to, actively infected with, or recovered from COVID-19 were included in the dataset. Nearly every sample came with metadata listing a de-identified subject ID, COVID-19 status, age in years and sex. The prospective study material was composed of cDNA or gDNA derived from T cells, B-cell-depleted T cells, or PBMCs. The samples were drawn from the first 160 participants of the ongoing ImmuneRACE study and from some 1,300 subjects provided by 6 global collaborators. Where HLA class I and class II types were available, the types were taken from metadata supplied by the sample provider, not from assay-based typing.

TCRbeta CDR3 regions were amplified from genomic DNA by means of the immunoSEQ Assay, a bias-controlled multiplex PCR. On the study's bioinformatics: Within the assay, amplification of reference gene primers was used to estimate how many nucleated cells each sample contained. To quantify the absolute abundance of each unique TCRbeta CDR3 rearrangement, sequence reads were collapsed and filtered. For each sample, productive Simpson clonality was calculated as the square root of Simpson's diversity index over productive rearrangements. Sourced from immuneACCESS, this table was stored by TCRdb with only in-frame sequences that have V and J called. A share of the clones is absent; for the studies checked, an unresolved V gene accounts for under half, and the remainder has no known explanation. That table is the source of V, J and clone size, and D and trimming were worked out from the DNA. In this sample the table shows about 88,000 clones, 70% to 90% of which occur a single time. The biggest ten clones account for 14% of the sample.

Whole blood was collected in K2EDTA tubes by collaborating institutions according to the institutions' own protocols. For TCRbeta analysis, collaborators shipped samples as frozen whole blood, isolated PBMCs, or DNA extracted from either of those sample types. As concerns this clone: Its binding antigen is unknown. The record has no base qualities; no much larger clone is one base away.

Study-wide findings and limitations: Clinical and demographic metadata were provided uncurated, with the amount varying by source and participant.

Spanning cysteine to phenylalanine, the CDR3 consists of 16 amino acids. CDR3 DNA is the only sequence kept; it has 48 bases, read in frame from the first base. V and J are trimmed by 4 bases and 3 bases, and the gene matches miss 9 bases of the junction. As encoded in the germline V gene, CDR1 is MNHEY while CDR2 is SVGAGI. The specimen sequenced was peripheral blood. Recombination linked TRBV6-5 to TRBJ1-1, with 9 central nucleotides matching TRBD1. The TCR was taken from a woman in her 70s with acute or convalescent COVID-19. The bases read TGTGCCAGCAGTTGGGGGACAGGGCGGGCGGACACTGAAGCTTTCTTT. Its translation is CASSWGTGRADTEAFF.